Sequencing of this TCR beta chain was carried out in a study of read filtering for tumor transcriptome and immune sequencing. Study at large: Among patients, roughly 17 were male and about 15 female, aged about 45 to 85 (mean approximately 64). By R-ISS, stages I, II and III held about 8, 17 and 7 patients. IR-seq gave about 4.05 to 11 million TCR reads per sample; RNA-seq gave about 75 to 1,300. Notes on the study in general: This fraction held mixed bone marrow immune cells after CD138-negative sorting.

Molecular barcoded adaptors covering alpha/delta and beta/gamma chains were used on about 390 ng RNA. In TCRdb, the reads were re-called with MiXCR into one record per CDR3 protein. The sample contains 35,000 to 40,000 distinct CDR3 sequences, around 15% of which appear only once. The length of the CDR3 is 14 residues. Germline CDR1 DFQATT, CDR2 SNEGSKA (reference sequence). The ends were cut back, 0 bases at V and 1 base at J, with 9 bases in the middle. Concerning this clonotype: Its antigen remains unknown.

The sample taken for sequencing was a population of CD138-negative cells sorted from bone marrow. The receptor was derived from a donor at least 40 years old with multiple myeloma. The rearrangement links TRBV20-1 to TRBJ1-2; D remains ambiguous. This chain's CDR3 is CSARETDNNYGYTF. The CDR3 DNA reads as TGCAGTGCTAGAGAAACCGATAATAACTATGGCTACACCTTC.